This T cell receptor beta chain was sequenced in a study of graft-versus-host responses after intestinal transplantation. Study-wide points: Early post-transplant declines in HvG were associated with peak levels of circulating GvH clones.

Points on this clone: Its cognate antigen is unknown.

The CDR3 is 15 amino acids. Germline values: CDR1 MNHEY, CDR2 SMNVEV (reference sequence). Trimming pared 1 base from V and 5 bases from J, leaving 14 bases between. Method: immunoSEQ multiplex PCR; TCRdb's copy keeps in-frame clones and lacks some. This table holds over 55,000 clones, approximately 84% found once. The TCR originated in a human donor who was the organ donor for an intestinal transplant. The chain couples TRBV27 to TRBJ2-5, with D possibly being TRBD1 (5 bases). The material sequenced was unstimulated CD4+ T cells sorted from spleen or lymph node cells, taken before transplant. CDR3 residues: CASSLFGAGEETQYF. DNA for the CDR3: TGTGCCAGCAGTTTATTTGGGGCAGGCGAGGAGACCCAGTACTTC.